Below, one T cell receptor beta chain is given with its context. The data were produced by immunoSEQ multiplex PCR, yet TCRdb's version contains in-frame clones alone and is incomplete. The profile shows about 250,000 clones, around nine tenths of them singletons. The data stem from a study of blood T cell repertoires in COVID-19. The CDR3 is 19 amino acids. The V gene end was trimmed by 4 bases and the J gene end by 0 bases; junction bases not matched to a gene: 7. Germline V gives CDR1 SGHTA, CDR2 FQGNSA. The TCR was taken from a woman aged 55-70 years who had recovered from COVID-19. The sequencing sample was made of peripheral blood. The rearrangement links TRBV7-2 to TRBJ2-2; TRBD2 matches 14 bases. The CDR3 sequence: CASSSLRTSGGSNTGELFF. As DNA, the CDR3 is TGTGCCAGCAGCTCTCTCAGGACTAGCGGGGGGTCGAACACCGGGGAGCTGTTTTTT.